This T cell receptor beta chain came from a study of regulatory T cells in long-lasting Graves disease. Study-wide results and limits: Those with persistent disease had in common more public clonotypes (2,741) than new patients (approximately 1,000).

Time point denoted: newly diagnosed GD, antithyroid drugs for less than 3 months. PBMC RNA was the source of the TCR library. The CDR3 has 12 amino acids. From germline, CDR1 is MRHNA and CDR2 SNTAGT. V gave up 8 bases and J gave up 5 bases, with 13 bases separating them. Arm-PCR with iRepertoire HTBI primers amplified the CDR3 regions for these TCR beta libraries. TCRdb ran MiXCR on the multiplex PCR reads and lists one entry per CDR3 protein. This sample carries some 400,000 distinct CDR3 sequences, approximately 15% of them seen once, and the ten largest clones take 16%. As regards this clonotype: What it binds is unknown.

This same sample was also taken into another study, of T cells in Graves' hyperthyroidism and ophthalmopathy.

The source is a woman in her thirties with Graves disease. The starting material was peripheral blood mononuclear cells (PBMCs), obtained at new diagnosis, from a patient treated with antithyroid drugs. The J gene is TRBJ2-7, the V gene TRBV6-4, with D perhaps matching TRBD2 (7 bases). CDR3 loop: CASPRGGHEQYF. CDR3 nucleotides: TGTGCCAGCCCAAGGGGGGGGCACGAGCAGTACTTC.